These 22 T cell receptor beta chains came from one sample sequenced in a study of Ad26.COV2.S vaccination and SARS-CoV-2 variants. Assay used: immunoSEQ multiplex PCR; TCRdb lists only in-frame clones, some missing. The profile shows fewer than 900,000 clones, 89% of them singletons. Stated treatment: around 19 received Ad26.COV2.S at low or high dose, single or two shots; about 5 received placebo; per-sample allocation not given. Material that was analyzed had been drawn on day 63 after the first vaccine or placebo injection. The material sequenced was peripheral blood, taken in a trial of Ad26.COV2.S vaccine versus placebo. The receptor set was obtained from a person aged 18-60 years who received the Ad26.COV2.S COVID-19 vaccine or a placebo.

The CDR3 bases are TGTGCCAGCAGTTACGACAGGCGAGAGACTTACGAGCAGTACTTC. Its translation: CASSYDRRETYEQYF. The V call is TRBV6-5, the J call TRBJ2-7; TRBD1 might be the D (6 bases). V was shortened by 2 bases and J by 4 bases, with 15 bases between the two germline ends. CDR1 is MNHEY and CDR2 is SVGAGI in the germline V gene. This CDR3 is 15 amino acids long.

This sequence joins TRBV30 and TRBJ1-1; D may be TRBD1 (5 bases). The CDR3 extends over 13 amino acids. Germline CDR1 reads GTSNPN; CDR2 reads SVGIG (reference sequence). Trimming took off 6 bases at V and 0 bases at J, with 11 bases between the two ends. The CDR3 bases are TGTGCCTGCCTATCGACAGTGAACACTGAAGCTTTCTTT. It encodes CACLSTVNTEAFF.

This clone appeared a single time. The rearrangement links TRBV11-2 to TRBJ2-7; TRBD1 aligns across 7 bases. The CDR3 has 12 residues. The V gene's germline CDR1 is SGHAT and CDR2 FQNNGV. V was clipped by 5 bases and J by 6 bases; unmatched bases: 4. The CDR3 bases are TGTGCCAGCAGCCCAGGGACAGCCGAGCAGTACTTC. Its translation is CASSPGTAEQYF.

This chain links TRBV27 with TRBJ2-2; D is undetermined. V was cut by 5 bases and J by 4 bases, with 8 bases left in between. Germline CDR1 reads MNHEY; CDR2 reads SMNVEV (reference sequence). The CDR3 covers 13 residues. CDR3 in DNA: TGTGCCAGCAGTGACCAGTTCACCGGGGAGCTGTTTTTT. Amino acids: CASSDQFTGELFF.

The V and J genes are TRBV6-5 and TRBJ2-1, with 12 bases aligning to TRBD2. J lost 9 bases, V lost 2 bases, and 5 bases had no gene match. The CDR3 has 15 amino acids. Germline V gene lookup returns CDR1 MNHEY and CDR2 SVGAGI. The CDR3 sequence: CASSYGLAGGGEQFF. The CDR3 DNA sequence: TGTGCCAGCAGTTACGGGCTAGCGGGAGGGGGTGAGCAGTTCTTC.

The chain joins TRBV5-1 to TRBJ2-4; D call uncertain. CDR1 is SGHRS and CDR2 is YFSETQ in the germline V gene. The V and J ends lost 0 bases and 7 bases respectively, with 11 bases between them. This CDR3 has 14 residues. Here the CDR3 DNA reads TGCGCCAGCAGCTTGGACAGCAGAAATAACATTCAGTACTTC. This encodes CASSLDSRNNIQYF.

V and J are TRBV18 and TRBJ2-1, with D perhaps matching TRBD1 (6 bases). The V end lost 5 bases, the J end lost 6 bases, and 14 bases lay between the germline ends. CDR3 length: 14 amino acids. The V gene's germline CDR1 is KGHSH and CDR2 LQKENI. CDR3 protein: CASSTQGSGNEQFF. Written as DNA, the CDR3 is TGTGCCAGCTCAACACAGGGATCAGGCAATGAGCAGTTCTTC.

The chain employs TRBV6-5 and TRBJ1-1, with TRBD1 as a possible D gene (6 bases). V shed 0 bases and J shed 3 bases, with 11 bases lying between them. Looked up from germline, CDR1 is MNHEY and CDR2 is SVGAGI. The CDR3 contains 15 residues. The CDR3 region is CASSYSNSGDTEAFF. DNA for the CDR3: TGTGCCAGCAGTTACTCGAATTCAGGGGACACTGAAGCTTTCTTT.

V usage is TRBV6-5 and J usage is TRBJ1-6, with D possibly being TRBD1 (6 bases). CDR3 length equals 15 residues. V was clipped by 5 bases and J by 6 bases, with 14 bases between them. Germline V gene data show CDR1 as MNHEY and CDR2 as SVGAGI. This CDR3 is CASSMGAVPNSPLHF. The CDR3 bases are TGTGCCAGCAGTATGGGGGCGGTCCCTAATTCACCCCTCCACTTT.

J is TRBJ1-4 and V is TRBV5-5, with a weak D call TRBD1 (5 bases). From germline, CDR1 is SGHKS and CDR2 YYEKEE (reference sequence). The CDR3 is 16 residues long. Trimming left V 3 bases short and J 5 bases short, with 17 bases between. CDR3 residues: CASSWGVGIGNEKLFF. In nucleotides, the CDR3 is TGTGCCAGCAGCTGGGGGGTGGGGATAGGCAATGAAAAACTGTTTTTT.

The rearrangement joins TRBV4-2 to TRBJ2-3; D remains ambiguous. The CDR3 spans 14 residues. The V end was cut by 1 base, the J end by 2 bases, with 7 bases between. In germline, CDR1 is LGHNA, CDR2 YNFKEQ. The DNA for the CDR3 is TGTGCCAGCAGCCAAGGTAGCAACACAGATACGCAGTATTTT. Its protein product is CASSQGSNTDTQYF.

The chain uses TRBV5-5 and TRBJ1-5; D is ambiguous. The germline V gene encodes CDR1 SGHKS and CDR2 YYEKEE (reference sequence). This CDR3 comprises 16 residues. The V and J ends lost 4 bases and 4 bases respectively, with 18 bases between them. The CDR3 DNA follows: TGTGCCAGCAGCCGTGTCGCGAAGGCCCAGAATCAGCCCCAGCATTTT. Translated, it gives CASSRVAKAQNQPQHF.

V is TRBV4-3 and J is TRBJ2-3; 9 nucleotides align to TRBD2. The germline V gene has CDR1 LGHNA and CDR2 YSLEER. CDR3 length equals 17 residues. The V gene end was trimmed by 4 bases and the J gene end by 1 base; junction bases not matched to a gene: 9. The chain's CDR3 is CASSLLAGGGGTDTQYF. CDR3 DNA: TGCGCCAGCAGCCTTTTGGCGGGAGGGGGTGGCACAGATACGCAGTATTTT.

V gene TRBV10-3 combines with J gene TRBJ2-5; D may be TRBD2 (5 bases). V was clipped by 3 bases and J by 0 bases, with 5 bases between them. Germline assignment: CDR1 ENHRY and CDR2 SYGVKD. This CDR3 is 13 amino acids long. The CDR3 reads CAISDGDQETQYF. Here the CDR3 DNA reads TGTGCCATCAGTGACGGGGACCAAGAGACCCAGTACTTC.

The chain carries TRBV10-2 and TRBJ2-7, with D maybe TRBD1 (6 bases). Looked up from germline, CDR1 is WSHSY and CDR2 is SAAADI. V was trimmed by 7 bases and J by 2 bases, leaving 21 bases between them. The CDR3 consists of 16 residues. CDR3 sequence: CASTEHTGPLPYEQYF. The CDR3 DNA reads TGCGCCAGCACCGAGCACACAGGGCCCTTACCCTACGAGCAGTACTTC.

This clone occurred once. The rearrangement joins TRBV9 to TRBJ2-7, with 12 bases aligning to TRBD1. V was clipped by 2 bases and J by 3 bases; unmatched bases: 3. CDR1 SGDLS and CDR2 YYNGEE come from the germline V gene. The length of the CDR3 is 15 residues. CDR3 DNA sequence: TGTGCCAGCAGCGTCGGGACAGGGGGCGTCTACGAGCAGTACTTC. The encoded protein is CASSVGTGGVYEQYF.

The rearrangement links TRBV7-6 to TRBJ1-1, with 7 bases identical to TRBD1. With V trimmed by 4 bases and J by 0 bases, 5 bases remained unmatched. Germline V gene data show CDR1 as SGHVS and CDR2 as FNYEAQ. CDR3 length: 15 residues. CDR3 region: CASSSGQAMNTEAFF. The DNA of the CDR3 is TGTGCCAGCAGCTCCGGACAGGCCATGAACACTGAAGCTTTCTTT.

The rearrangement joins TRBV3-1 (or the pseudogene TRBV3-2) to TRBJ2-3, with 7 bases lining up with TRBD1. V gave up 1 base and J gave up 0 bases; unmatched junction bases: 10. This CDR3 contains 18 residues. Germline V gene lookup returns CDR1 LGHDT and CDR2 YNNKEL (reference sequence). Written as DNA, the CDR3 is TGTGCCAGCAGCCAAGGAAACCGGGACAGCCTTAGCACAGATACGCAGTATTTT. Its translation: CASSQGNRDSLSTDTQYF.

The J gene is TRBJ2-1, the V gene TRBV7-9, with 8 bases lining up with TRBD1. Germline-derived CDR1 and CDR2 are SEHNR and FQNEAQ (reference sequence). Losses at the gene ends were 1 base for V and 10 bases for J; bases not matched to a gene: 6. The CDR3 is 14 residues long. The CDR3 nucleotides read TGTGCCAGCAGCTTAGGGCAGGGGGCAGGAGAGCAGTTCTTC. Translated: CASSLGQGAGEQFF. The complete variable domain, with remaining parts taken from reference TRBV7-9 and TRBJ2-1, reads DTGVSQNPRHKITKRGQNVTFRCDPISEHNRLYWYRQTLGQGPEFLTYFQNEAQLEKSRLLSDRFSAERPKGSFSTLEIQRTEQGDSAMYLCASSLGQGAGEQFFGPGTRLTVL.

On this clone itself: The same CDR3 is also encoded by other DNA sequences in this sample. V is TRBV18 and J is TRBJ1-4; D is undetermined. Germline CDR1 and CDR2: KGHSH and LQKENI. V shed 3 bases and J shed 0 bases, with 5 bases lying between them. There are 14 residues in the CDR3. The CDR3 DNA reads TGTGCCAGCTCACCCGTTGCAACTAATGAAAAACTGTTTTTT. It translates to CASSPVATNEKLFF.

The genes are TRBV13 and TRBJ2-7; 10 bases fit TRBD1. CDR1 and CDR2 (germline): PRHDT, FYEKMQ (reference sequence). This CDR3 spans 15 amino acids. The ends lost 4 bases at V and 3 bases at J; junction bases unmatched: 6. The CDR3 region is CASSSGQGRIYEQYF. The CDR3 DNA reads TGTGCCAGCAGCTCGGGACAGGGGAGAATCTACGAGCAGTACTTC.

This clone has ten or more counts. The chain couples TRBV9 to TRBJ2-7; D is possibly TRBD1 (5 bases). The CDR3 runs 14 residues. Germline V gene data show CDR1 as SGDLS and CDR2 as YYNGEE. The V end was cut by 3 bases, the J end by 2 bases, with 12 bases between. CDR3 sequence reads: CASSAGADPYEQYF. CDR3 nucleotide sequence: TGTGCCAGCAGCGCTGGGGCTGACCCCTACGAGCAGTACTTC.